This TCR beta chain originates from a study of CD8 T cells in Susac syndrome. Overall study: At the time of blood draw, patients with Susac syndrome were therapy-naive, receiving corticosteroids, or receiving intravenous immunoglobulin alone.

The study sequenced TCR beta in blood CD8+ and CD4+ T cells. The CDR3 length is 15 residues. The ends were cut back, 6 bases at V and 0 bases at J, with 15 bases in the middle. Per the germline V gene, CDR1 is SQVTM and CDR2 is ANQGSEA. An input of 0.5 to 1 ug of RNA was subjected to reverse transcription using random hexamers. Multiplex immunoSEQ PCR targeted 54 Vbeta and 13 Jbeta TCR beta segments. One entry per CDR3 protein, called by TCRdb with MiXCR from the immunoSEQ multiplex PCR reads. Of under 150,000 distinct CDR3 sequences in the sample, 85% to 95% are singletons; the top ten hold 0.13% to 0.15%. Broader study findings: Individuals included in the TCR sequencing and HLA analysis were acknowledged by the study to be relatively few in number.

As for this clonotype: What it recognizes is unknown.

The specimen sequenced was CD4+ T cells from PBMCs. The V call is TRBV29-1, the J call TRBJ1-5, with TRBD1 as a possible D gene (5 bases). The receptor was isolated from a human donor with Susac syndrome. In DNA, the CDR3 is TGCAGCGTCGCCGGGACTGGGGATAGCAATCAGCCCCAGCATTTT. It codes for CSVAGTGDSNQPQHF. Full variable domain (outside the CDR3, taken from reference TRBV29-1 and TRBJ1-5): SAVISQKPSRDICQRGTSLTIQCQVDSQVTMMFWYRQQPGQSLTLIATANQGSEATYESGFVIDKFPISRPNLTFSTLTVSNMSPEDSSIYLCSVAGTGDSNQPQHFGDGTRLSIL.